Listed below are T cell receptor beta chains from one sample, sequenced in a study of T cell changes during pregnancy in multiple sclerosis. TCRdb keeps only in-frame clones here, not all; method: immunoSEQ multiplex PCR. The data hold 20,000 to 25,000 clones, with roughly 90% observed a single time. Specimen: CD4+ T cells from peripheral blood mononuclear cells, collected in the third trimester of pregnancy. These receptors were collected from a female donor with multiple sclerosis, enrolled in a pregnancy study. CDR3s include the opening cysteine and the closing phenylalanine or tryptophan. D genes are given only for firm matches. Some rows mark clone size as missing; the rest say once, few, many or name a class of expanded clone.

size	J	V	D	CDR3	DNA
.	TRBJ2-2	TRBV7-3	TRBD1	CASSLAGGGTGELFF	TGTGCCAGCAGCTTAGCAGGGGGCGGCACCGGGGAGCTGTTTTTT
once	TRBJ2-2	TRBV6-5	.	CASRPQGPGELFF	TGTGCCAGCAGGCCACAGGGTCCCGGGGAGCTGTTTTTT
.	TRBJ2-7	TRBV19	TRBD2	CASSIPSAGGYEQYF	TGTGCCAGTAGTATTCCGTCGGCGGGGGGCTACGAGCAGTACTTC
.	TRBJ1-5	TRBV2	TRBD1	CASRTGIQPQHF	TGTGCCAGCAGGACAGGGATCCAGCCCCAGCATTTT
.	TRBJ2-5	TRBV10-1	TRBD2	CASSESFSGGQETQYF	TGCGCCAGCAGTGAGTCGTTTAGCGGGGGTCAAGAGACCCAGTACTTC
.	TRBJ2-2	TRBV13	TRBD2	CASSYPSGAHTGELFF	TGTGCCAGCAGCTATCCTAGCGGGGCCCACACCGGGGAGCTGTTTTTT
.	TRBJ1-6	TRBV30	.	CAWSGLTGPSPLHF	TGTGCCTGGAGTGGCCTGACAGGCCCTTCACCCCTCCACTTT
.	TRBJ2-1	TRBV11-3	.	CASGTGHNNEQFF	TGTGCCAGCGGAACTGGGCACAACAATGAGCAGTTCTTC
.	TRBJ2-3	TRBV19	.	CASSFGLSTDTQYF	TGTGCCAGTAGTTTTGGCCTCTCCACAGATACGCAGTATTTT
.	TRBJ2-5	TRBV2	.	CASSDRSRQETQYF	TGTGCCAGCAGTGATCGCTCTAGACAAGAGACCCAGTACTTC
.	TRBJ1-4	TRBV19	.	CASSIGPSGFRLFF	TGTGCCAGTAGTATTGGACCGTCGGGGTTTAGACTGTTTTTT
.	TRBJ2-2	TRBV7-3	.	CASSYAGDRYTGELFF	TGTGCCAGCAGCTACGCAGGGGATCGATACACCGGGGAGCTGTTTTTT
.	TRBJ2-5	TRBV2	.	CASSVTGLGSQYF	TGTGCCAGCAGTGTGACGGGGTTAGGGTCCCAGTACTTC
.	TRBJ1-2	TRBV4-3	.	CASSQGDGSRGYTF	TGCGCCAGCAGCCAGGGGGACGGGAGTCGGGGCTACACCTTC
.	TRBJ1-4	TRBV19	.	CASRTQGEKLFF	TGTGCCAGTCGTACTCAGGGTGAAAAACTGTTTTTT
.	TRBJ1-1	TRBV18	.	CASSPGANTEAFF	TGTGCCAGCTCACCAGGGGCGAACACTGAAGCTTTCTTT
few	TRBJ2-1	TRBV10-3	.	CAISVQDEQFF	TGTGCCATCAGTGTTCAGGATGAGCAGTTCTTC
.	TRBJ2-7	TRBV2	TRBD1	CASSDQGAGYEQYF	TGTGCCAGCAGTGACCAGGGGGCTGGGTACGAGCAGTACTTC
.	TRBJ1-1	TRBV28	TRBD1	CASKQGVGTEAFF	TGTGCCTCTAAACAGGGGGTTGGCACTGAAGCTTTCTTT
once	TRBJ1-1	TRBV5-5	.	CASSAPLTATEAFF	TGTGCCAGCAGCGCGCCATTGACAGCGACTGAAGCTTTCTTT
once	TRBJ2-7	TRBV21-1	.	CASSDRDYTYEQYF	TGTGCCAGCAGCGACCGGGACTACACCTACGAGCAGTACTTC
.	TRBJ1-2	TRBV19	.	CASSRGGFANYGYTF	TGTGCCAGTAGTCGGGGGGGGTTTGCTAACTATGGCTACACCTTC
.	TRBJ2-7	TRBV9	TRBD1	CASSVGQDYEQYF	TGTGCCAGCAGCGTGGGACAGGACTACGAGCAGTACTTC
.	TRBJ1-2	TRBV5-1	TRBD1	CASSLDGQGRYGYTF	TGCGCCAGCAGCTTGGATGGACAGGGGCGCTATGGCTACACCTTC
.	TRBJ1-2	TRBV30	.	CAWSVEANYGYTF	TGTGCCTGGAGTGTTGAGGCTAACTATGGCTACACCTTC
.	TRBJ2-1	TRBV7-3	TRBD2	CASSLRLGGEPLNEQFF	TGTGCCAGCAGCTTACGCCTTGGGGGGGAACCTTTGAATGAGCAGTTCTTC
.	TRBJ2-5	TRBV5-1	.	CASSLIQVGETQYF	TGCGCCAGCAGCTTGATACAGGTGGGGGAGACCCAGTACTTC
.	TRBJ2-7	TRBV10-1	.	CASSARFKCEQYF	TGCGCCAGCAGCGCCAGGTTCAAATGCGAGCAGTACTTC
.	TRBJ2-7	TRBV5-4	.	CASSLDPGHLSYEQYF	TGTGCCAGCAGCCTGGACCCGGGACATCTCTCCTACGAGCAGTACTTC
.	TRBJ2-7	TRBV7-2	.	CASSRMEREQYF	TGTGCCAGCAGCCGGATGGAGCGGGAGCAGTACTTC
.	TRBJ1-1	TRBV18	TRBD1	CASSSKGAGGIRDTEAFF	TGTGCCAGCTCAAGTAAAGGGGCAGGGGGCATAAGGGACACTGAAGCTTTCTTT
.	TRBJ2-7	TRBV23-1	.	CASSQSYRDYEQYF	TGCGCCAGCAGTCAATCTTACAGGGACTACGAGCAGTACTTC
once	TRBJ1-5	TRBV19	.	CASSISGVGNQPQHF	TGTGCCAGTAGTATCTCAGGGGTAGGCAATCAGCCCCAGCATTTT